The 32 T cell receptor beta chains below come from one sample, sequenced in a study of T cells in Graves' hyperthyroidism and ophthalmopathy. Regions amplified from RNA transcripts were the TCR beta CDR3 regions. Primed by the HTBI set, a first-round RT-PCR was run on the TCR CDR3. TCRdb independently ran MiXCR on the multiplex PCR reads; one entry per CDR3 protein. The sample consists of roughly 740,000 distinct CDR3 sequences, about 17% of them appearing once. The sample comprised blood. The receptor source for this set is a man aged 18 to 35 with Graves' hyperthyroidism.

This clonotype occurred a few times. The rearrangement joins TRBV24-1 to TRBJ2-3; the D gene is possibly TRBD1 (6 bases). The V and J ends lost 3 bases and 4 bases respectively, with 13 bases between them. This CDR3 is 15 amino acids long. Germline-derived CDR1 and CDR2 are KGHDR and SFDVKD. The CDR3 region has the DNA TGTGCCACCAGTGATACAGGGACGTGGGCAGATACGCAGTATTTT. It yields the protein CATSDTGTWADTQYF.

The sample holds many counts of this clonotype. V is TRBV11-2 and J is TRBJ2-1, with TRBD1 matching 8 bases. This CDR3 spans 13 amino acids. The germline gives CDR1 SGHAT, CDR2 FQNNGV. Trimming at V came to 6 bases and at J to 8 bases, leaving 6 bases not matched to a gene. Here the CDR3 DNA reads TGTGCCAGCAGTTCTAGACAGGGGTATGAGCAGTTCTTC. This translates into CASSSRQGYEQFF.

This clonotype occurred many times. The J gene is TRBJ2-5, the V gene TRBV5-5; a weak D match, TRBD2 (5 bases). The CDR3 runs to 13 residues. V was trimmed by 6 bases and J by 2 bases, leaving 11 bases between them. Germline V gives CDR1 SGHKS, CDR2 YYEKEE (reference sequence). CDR3 sequence reads: CASTQVAQETQYF. The CDR3 region has the DNA TGTGCCAGCACCCAAGTAGCGCAAGAGACCCAGTACTTC.

This clonotype has a handful of counts. V and J are TRBV6-1 and TRBJ2-5, with a possible D match to TRBD2 (6 bases). Deletions cut 4 bases from V and 4 bases from J, with 16 bases between. In germline, CDR1 is MNHNS, CDR2 SASEGT. The CDR3 length is 15 residues. The CDR3 DNA reads as TGTGCCAGCAGTGCGGCGGTAGGAGGGCGAGAGACCCAGTACTTC. Translated: CASSAAVGGRETQYF.

This clonotype appeared once. J is TRBJ1-5 and V is TRBV7-9, with 11 bases aligning to TRBD1. Germline CDR1 and CDR2: SEHNR and FQNEAQ (reference sequence). This CDR3 has 18 amino acids. Unmatched junction bases numbered 9, after V lost 5 bases and J lost 0 bases. This CDR3 is CASSAGTGGIDSNQPQHF. The CDR3 DNA follows: TGTGCCAGCAGCGCAGGGACAGGGGGAATAGATAGCAATCAGCCCCAGCATTTT.

This clonotype showed up many times. The genes are TRBV7-9 and TRBJ2-3, with 7 bases aligning to TRBD2. The CDR3 is 13 residues long. The germline V gene encodes CDR1 SEHNR and CDR2 FQNEAQ (reference sequence). V shed 5 bases, J shed 4 bases, and the junction held 3 bases outside the gene matches. The CDR3 nucleotides are TGTGCCAGCAGCATCACTAGCGCAGATACGCAGTATTTT. It specifies CASSITSADTQYF.

V usage is TRBV4-3 and J usage is TRBJ2-7; perhaps TRBD1 as D (5 bases). CDR1 LGHNA and CDR2 YSLEER come from the germline V gene. Trimming stripped 0 bases from V and 3 bases from J, with 15 bases between. There are 16 residues in the CDR3. CDR3 sequence (DNA): TGCGCCAGCAGCCAAGATGTACAAGGGGCCAGCTACGAGCAGTACTTC. Residues: CASSQDVQGASYEQYF.

The rearrangement links TRBV6-5 to TRBJ2-7, with 7 bases aligning to TRBD2. Germline CDR1 and CDR2: MNHEY and SVGAGI. This CDR3 is built from 16 residues. Trimming cost V 0 bases and J 3 bases; bases outside gene matches: 8. The CDR3 DNA reads as TGTGCCAGCAGTTACTCGAGGTCAGGGAGGGACTACGAGCAGTACTTC. Its translation: CASSYSRSGRDYEQYF.

This clonotype was recorded many times. V is TRBV12-3 or TRBV12-4 and J is TRBJ2-7, with 9 bases aligning to TRBD1. The CDR3 has 16 residues. With V trimmed by 5 bases and J by 0 bases, 8 bases remained unmatched. CDR3 amino acids: CASSQGQGGGSYEQYF. The CDR3 region has the DNA TGTGCCAGCAGTCAGGGACAGGGCGGGGGCTCCTACGAGCAGTACTTC.

The chain links TRBV30 to TRBJ2-7; D not certain. V lost 5 bases and J lost 1, with 6 bases in between. Per the germline V gene, CDR1 is GTSNPN and CDR2 is SVGIG (reference sequence). CDR3 length equals 11 residues. CDR3 DNA: TGTGCCTGGGGGCTTTCCTACGAGCAGTACTTC. Its protein product is CAWGLSYEQYF.

The chain uses TRBV12-3 or TRBV12-4 and TRBJ2-7, with D possibly being TRBD1 (5 bases). V lost 4 bases to trimming and J lost 2 bases, with 12 bases between them. The CDR3 spans 14 residues. The CDR3: CASSSGDSPYEQYF. DNA for the CDR3: TGTGCCAGCAGTTCTGGTGACAGTCCCTACGAGCAGTACTTC.

This clonotype was seen just once. The V call is TRBV9, the J call TRBJ2-1, with 8 bases lining up with TRBD1. V lost 6 bases to trimming and J lost 2 bases; unmatched junction nucleotides: 10. CDR3 length: 16 residues. CDR1 is SGDLS and CDR2 is YYNGEE in the germline V gene. As DNA, the CDR3 is TGTGCCAGCATCCCTTGGACAGGGACGACCTACAATGAGCAGTTCTTC. This codes for CASIPWTGTTYNEQFF.

The chain links TRBV4-3 to TRBJ2-1, with D possibly matching TRBD1 (6 bases). CDR3 length: 17 amino acids. V gave up 3 bases and J gave up 4 bases, with 19 bases separating them. Germline assignment: CDR1 LGHNA and CDR2 YSLEER. The CDR3 DNA follows: TGCGCCAGCAGCCAGGATGTACAGGGTACGATTTACAATGAGCAGTTCTTC. As protein: CASSQDVQGTIYNEQFF.

This clonotype was picked up many times. The germline gene is not matched at one end of the junction; a read error may be the cause. The chain employs TRBV7-9 and TRBJ2-1, with 7 bases that match TRBD2. The CDR3 covers 14 residues. Germline V gene lookup returns CDR1 SEHNR and CDR2 FQNEAQ (reference sequence). The DNA for the CDR3 is TGTGCCAGCACCTTAAGCGGGGCCCCCAATGAGCAGTTCTTC. The encoded protein is CASTLSGAPNEQFF.

Of note for this clonotype: A much larger clone sits a single nucleotide away, making a read error possible. The chain recombines TRBV3-1 with TRBJ2-1; D call uncertain. Germline values: CDR1 LGHDT, CDR2 YNNKEL (reference sequence). The CDR3 loop spans 13 amino acids. Trimming took off 2 bases at V and 3 bases at J, with 5 bases between the two ends. The CDR3: CASSQSDYNEQFF. The CDR3 nucleotides are TGTGCCAGCAGCCAATCCGACTACAATGAGCAGTTCTTC.

A note on this clonotype: The junction differs from germline at one of its ends, possibly a read error. The CDR3 DNA is TGTGCCGGCAGCTTGCGCTACGAGCAGTACTTC. The encoded protein is CAGSLRYEQYF. This rearrangement joins TRBV6-1 to TRBJ2-7; D is undetermined. CDR1 is MNHNS and CDR2 is SASEGT in the germline V gene. The CDR3 runs 11 residues.

The rearrangement links TRBV25-1 to TRBJ2-2, with D unclear. V shed 3 bases and J shed 0 bases, with 5 bases lying between them. The germline V gene has CDR1 MGHDK and CDR2 SYGVNS. The CDR3 is 14 amino acids. In DNA, the CDR3 is TGTGCCAGCAGTGACGGATCGAACACCGGGGAGCTGTTTTTT. This codes for CASSDGSNTGELFF.

Many counts were recorded for this clonotype. The chain links TRBV28 to TRBJ2-7, with TRBD1 as a possible D gene (6 bases). V shed 2 bases and J shed 0 bases, with 14 bases lying between them. Germline V CDR1 and CDR2: MDHEN, SYDVKM. The CDR3 loop spans 16 amino acids. CDR3 bases: TGTGCCAGCAGTTTACCCCTGGACAGTAACTCCTACGAGCAGTACTTC. It yields the protein CASSLPLDSNSYEQYF.

In its sample, this clonotype was seen a few times. This chain uses TRBV20-1 with TRBJ1-5, with D tentatively TRBD1 (5 bases). The CDR3 contains 16 residues. Germline V gene sequence: CDR1 DFQATT, CDR2 SNEGSKA (reference sequence). The V end was cut by 0 bases, the J end by 2 bases, with 14 bases between. The CDR3 DNA reads as TGCAGTGCTAGAGATCTCGGGGCCGGGGGCAATCAGCCCCAGCATTTT. Its protein product is CSARDLGAGGNQPQHF.

There are a few counts of this clonotype. The chain links TRBV19 to TRBJ1-5, with TRBD1 identical over 9 bases. Germline V gene data show CDR1 as LNHDA and CDR2 as SQIVND (reference sequence). With V trimmed by 5 bases and J by 7 bases, 9 bases remained unmatched. The CDR3 runs to 15 residues. This chain's CDR3 is CASSPGTGIGQPQHF. CDR3 in DNA: TGTGCCAGTAGTCCAGGGACAGGGATTGGACAGCCCCAGCATTTT. Drawing the rest from reference TRBV19 and TRBJ1-5, the complete variable domain is DGGITQSPKYLFRKEGQNVTLSCEQNLNHDAMYWYRQDPGQGLRLIYYSQIVNDFQKGDIAEGYSVSREKKESFPLTVTSAQKNPTAFYLCASSPGTGIGQPQHFGDGTRLSIL.

This clonotype has ten or more counts. The rearrangement links TRBV7-2 to TRBJ1-4; D call uncertain. There are 16 residues in the CDR3. Trimming removed 3 bases at V and 7 bases at J, with 18 bases between. Per germline, CDR1 SGHTA and CDR2 FQGNSA. The CDR3 DNA is TGTGCCAGCAGCTTTCAAGGTTTTATGGCAGGTGAAAAACTGTTTTTT. Translating gives CASSFQGFMAGEKLFF.

This clonotype was picked up many times. The junction departs from the called germline gene at one end, perhaps through a read error. The genes are TRBV12-3 or TRBV12-4 and TRBJ1-1; D gene ambiguous. CDR3 length equals 11 residues. CDR3 bases: TGTGCCAGCAGCTTAGGGACTGAAGCTTTCTTT. It is translated as CASSLGTEAFF.

For this clonotype: The conserved phenylalanine or tryptophan is not found at the CDR3 terminus, so this likely reflects a read error. The gene calls are TRBV6-2 or TRBV6-3 and TRBJ2-2; 8 bases are a match to TRBD1. The ends lost 6 bases at V and 1 base at J; junction bases unmatched: 4. The CDR3 runs to 15 residues. Germline-derived CDR1 and CDR2 are MNHEY and SVGEGT. The CDR3, as DNA: TGTGCCAGCAGCCGGACAGGGTGGAACACCGGGGAGCTGTTTTCT. It translates to CASSRTGWNTGELFS.

V usage is TRBV30 and J usage is TRBJ2-1, with a weak D call TRBD2 (5 bases). From germline, CDR1 is GTSNPN and CDR2 SVGIG (reference sequence). V dropped 5 bases and J dropped 0 bases, with 5 bases sitting between them. The CDR3 has 12 residues. CDR3 nucleotide sequence: TGTGCCTGGCGGGACTCCTACAATGAGCAGTTCTTC. The encoded protein is CAWRDSYNEQFF.

The chain uses TRBV3-1 and TRBJ2-3, with D possibly TRBD2 on 7 matching bases. V shed 5 bases and J shed 0 bases, with 21 bases lying between them. The CDR3 runs to 18 residues. Germline CDR1 and CDR2: LGHDT and YNNKEL (reference sequence). The CDR3 DNA is TGTGCCAGCAGCGTATTGGGGGGGCGTCGGGTGAGCACAGATACGCAGTATTTT. This translates into CASSVLGGRRVSTDTQYF.

V gene TRBV19 combines with J gene TRBJ1-6; D call uncertain. The CDR3 runs 16 residues. CDR1 and CDR2 (germline): LNHDA, SQIVND (reference sequence). V was cut by 5 bases and J by 8 bases, with 19 bases left in between. In DNA, the CDR3 is TGTGCCAGTAGTCTAACCACCGGGAGACCTTATTCACCCCTCCACTTT. It codes for CASSLTTGRPYSPLHF.

This clonotype occurred a few times. The gene calls are TRBV9 and TRBJ2-1; D is unresolved. This CDR3 has 12 residues. V was shortened by 3 bases and J by 6 bases, with 7 bases between the two germline ends. From germline, CDR1 is SGDLS and CDR2 YYNGEE. The CDR3 region has the DNA TGTGCCAGCAGCGCGGGCCTCAATGAGCAGTTCTTC. Translated, it gives CASSAGLNEQFF.

V and J are TRBV5-4 and TRBJ1-3; D possibly corresponds to TRBD1 (6 bases). V gave up 7 bases and J gave up 4 bases, with 9 bases separating them. CDR1 is SGHNT, CDR2 YYREEE, per germline (reference sequence). The CDR3 sequence is 12 residues long. The CDR3 reads CASGTLGNTIYF. The CDR3, as DNA: TGTGCCAGCGGGACATTGGGAAACACCATATATTTT.

The chain couples TRBV6-5 to TRBJ1-2, with 10 bases identical to TRBD1. CDR3 size: 13 residues. The V segment lost 4 bases and the J segment 7 bases; nucleotides outside the gene matches: 3. CDR1 and CDR2 (germline): MNHEY, SVGAGI. CDR3 DNA: TGTGCCAGCAGTTCGACAGGGGGCGGTGGCTACACCTTC. Translation: CASSSTGGGGYTF.

This clonotype was seen only a few times. V gene TRBV29-1 combines with J gene TRBJ2-7; 10 positions match TRBD2. V lost 2 bases, J lost 4 bases, and 2 bases stayed unmatched. Germline V gives CDR1 SQVTM, CDR2 ANQGSEA. CDR3 length: 13 residues. The CDR3 reads CSVELAGGYEQYF. In DNA, the CDR3 is TGCAGCGTTGAATTAGCGGGAGGTTACGAGCAGTACTTC.

The chain couples TRBV9 to TRBJ2-1; 9 bases map to TRBD2. This CDR3 has 15 amino acids. V gave up 4 bases and J gave up 3 bases; unmatched junction bases: 5. Germline V CDR1 and CDR2: SGDLS, YYNGEE. CDR3 region: CASSPGTSFYNEQFF. Written as DNA, the CDR3 is TGTGCCAGCAGCCCCGGGACTAGCTTCTACAATGAGCAGTTCTTC.

This chain uses TRBV5-6 with TRBJ1-6; D gene unclear. This CDR3 has 14 residues. Trimming took off 4 bases at V and 10 bases at J, with 15 bases between the two ends. Germline V gene lookup returns CDR1 SGHDT and CDR2 YYEEEE. CDR3 sequence reads: CASSGDVEGSPLHF. CDR3 bases: TGTGCCAGCAGCGGCGATGTTGAGGGCTCACCCCTCCACTTT.